Below, 19 T cell receptor beta chains from the same sample are listed, as sequenced in a study of spatial heterogeneity in lung cancer. One entry per CDR3 protein, called by TCRdb with MiXCR from the 5' RACE reads. The data contain 9,500 to 14,000 distinct CDR3 sequences, 3.5% to 4.5% of them seen just once; the ten biggest clones take up 52%. Regarding time point: sample taken at primary tumor resection. Whole RNA came from tumor, nontumor lung or frozen PBMC and was sequenced without being sorted. This specimen consisted of PBMCs, obtained at surgery. Every receptor here comes from a female donor with early-stage non-small cell lung cancer.

This clonotype has ten or more counts. Since it is a stray read in a library aimed at alpha chains, this beta chain has a size that is not meaningful. The V gene is TRBV7-7, the J gene TRBJ2-3; 12 bases are shared with TRBD2. The V gene end was trimmed by 5 bases and the J gene end by 6 bases; junction bases not matched to a gene: 6. Per germline, CDR1 SSHAT and CDR2 FNYEAQ (reference sequence). This CDR3 spans 15 amino acids. The CDR3 spells CASSALAGGHDTQYF. CDR3 nucleotide sequence: TGTGCCAGCAGCGCCCTAGCGGGGGGGCATGATACGCAGTATTTT.

This clonotype has at least ten counts. This beta chain turned up in a library designed for alpha chains; as an off-target read, its abundance says little. This CDR3 is CASSPRPSGELFF. Written as DNA, the CDR3 is TGTGCCAGCAGCCCCAGGCCGTCCGGGGAGCTGTTTTTT. The V and J genes are TRBV7-3 and TRBJ2-2; D is unresolved. Trimming took off 5 bases at V and 6 bases at J, with 10 bases between the two ends. The germline gives CDR1 SGHTA, CDR2 FQGTGA. The CDR3 contains 13 residues.

This clonotype was observed many times. This beta chain was picked up by a library intended for alpha chains and is off target, so its count carries little meaning. The chain links TRBV6-6 to TRBJ1-5, with D perhaps matching TRBD1 (5 bases). CDR1 MNHNY and CDR2 SVGAGI come from the germline V gene (reference sequence). CDR3 length equals 13 residues. The V end lost 7 bases, the J end lost 3 bases, and 10 bases lay between the germline ends. The CDR3 DNA is TGTGCCAGCACCCAGGGACTCAATCAGCCCCAGCATTTT. Translating gives CASTQGLNQPQHF.

This clonotype has a count of ten or more. This beta chain appears as a stray read in a library generated for alpha chains; its size is not informative. The chain joins TRBV3-1 to TRBJ2-1, with D uncertain. The CDR3 contains 13 residues. Germline V gene sequence: CDR1 LGHDT, CDR2 YNNKEL (reference sequence). V lost 3 bases, J lost 8 bases, and 11 bases lay in between. In DNA form, the CDR3 reads TGTGCCAGCAGCCAGAGCCGGTTCCATGAGCAGTTCTTC. Encoded protein: CASSQSRFHEQFF.

This clonotype appeared many times. This beta chain came through as a stray read in a library set up for alpha chains, and its size says little. The rearrangement links TRBV12-3 or TRBV12-4 to TRBJ1-1; 8 nucleotides align to TRBD1. The CDR3 consists of 14 residues. The V gene end was trimmed by 5 bases and the J gene end by 4 bases; junction bases not matched to a gene: 6. This CDR3 reads CASSDGQGPTEAFF. The DNA for the CDR3 is TGTGCCAGCAGTGATGGACAGGGTCCCACTGAAGCTTTCTTT.

This clonotype was counted at least ten times. A library made for alpha chains picked up this beta chain off target, so its size means little. The chain is built from TRBV6-1 and TRBJ2-7; no clear D. The V end lost 2 bases, the J end lost 1 base, and 12 bases lay between the germline ends. The CDR3 runs 15 residues. Germline V gives CDR1 MNHNS, CDR2 SASEGT. CDR3 sequence (DNA): TGTGCCAGCAGTGAATCCCTCGACCAATCCTACGAGCAGTACTTC. Its protein product is CASSESLDQSYEQYF.

As regards this clonotype: Being off target in a library aimed at alpha chains, this beta chain has a size of little meaning. The chain employs TRBV6-1 and TRBJ1-2; no clear D. V lost 4 bases and J lost 1, with 13 bases in between. This CDR3 is built from 15 residues. Germline CDR1 and CDR2: MNHNS and SASEGT. This CDR3 is CASSGETVLNYGYTF. For the CDR3, the DNA is TGTGCCAGCAGTGGGGAGACTGTCCTTAACTATGGCTACACCTTC.

This clonotype was picked up many times. Being off target in a library aimed at alpha chains, this beta chain has a size of little meaning. V and J are TRBV7-2 and TRBJ2-6; D tentatively fits TRBD1 or TRBD2 (5 bases each). Germline CDR1 reads SGHTA; CDR2 reads FQGNSA. The V end lost 1 base, the J end lost 2 bases, and 9 bases lay between the germline ends. This CDR3 has 16 amino acids. This chain's CDR3 is CASSLVRGAGANVLTF. CDR3 DNA: TGTGCCAGCAGCTTAGTGAGGGGCGCTGGGGCCAACGTCCTGACTTTC.

This clonotype was recorded at least ten times. A library prepared for alpha chains yielded this beta chain as an off-target read; its size is of little meaning. The J gene is TRBJ2-7, the V gene TRBV29-1; 8 bases are shared with TRBD1. This CDR3 has 12 amino acids. The ends lost 4 bases at V and 7 bases at J; junction bases unmatched: 6. Looked up from germline, CDR1 is SQVTM and CDR2 is ANQGSEA. The CDR3 loop reads CSVAEQGEEQYF. CDR3 coding DNA: TGCAGCGTTGCGGAACAGGGGGAAGAGCAGTACTTC.

This clonotype was observed at least ten times. At one end, the junction sequence differs from germline, possibly due to a read error. This beta chain appears as a stray read in a library generated for alpha chains; its size is not informative. The V gene is TRBV12-3 or TRBV12-4, the J gene TRBJ1-6; 10 nucleotides agree with TRBD1. The length of the CDR3 is 18 residues. CDR3 amino acids: CASSLAPRQGAPNSPLHF. CDR3 nucleotides: TGTGCCAGCAGTCTAGCCCCAAGACAGGGGGCCCCGAATTCACCCCTCCACTTT.

Ten or more counts support this clonotype. Because this beta chain is a stray read in a library intended to capture alpha chains, its abundance should not be given much weight. The chain has TRBV3-1 and TRBJ1-2, with a possible D match to TRBD1 (6 bases). V lost 6 bases and J lost 8, with 10 bases in between. CDR1 LGHDT and CDR2 YNNKEL come from the germline V gene (reference sequence). This CDR3 spans 11 amino acids. The CDR3 sequence is CASRQGGGYTF. CDR3 bases: TGTGCCAGCAGACAGGGAGGCGGCTACACCTTC.

This clonotype appeared a few times. This beta chain is a stray read from a library made for alpha chains; its abundance is not meaningful. The chain uses TRBV4-3 and TRBJ2-3, with D maybe TRBD1 (5 bases). The CDR3 length is 15 residues. Trimming removed 0 bases from V and 4 bases from J, with 11 bases in between. Looked up from germline, CDR1 is LGHNA and CDR2 is YSLEER. The DNA for the CDR3 is TGCGCCAGCAGCCAAGAAGAACAAGGGGCAGATACGCAGTATTTT. Amino acid sequence: CASSQEEQGADTQYF.

This clonotype was counted ten times or more. Little can be read into the size of this beta chain, an off-target read in a library designed for alpha chains. The rearrangement links TRBV7-2 to TRBJ1-5, with D possibly matching TRBD1 (5 bases). The germline V gene has CDR1 SGHTA and CDR2 FQGNSA. The CDR3 is 12 residues long. Trimming took 7 bases from V and 4 from J, leaving 8 bases between them. CDR3 DNA: TGTGCCAGCACGGAGGGGAATCAGCCCCAGCATTTT. This gives the protein CASTEGNQPQHF.

This clonotype came up a few times. This beta chain is a stray read from a library made for alpha chains; its abundance is not meaningful. The chain couples TRBV12-3 or TRBV12-4 to TRBJ1-1; TRBD1 is a possible D gene (5 bases). This CDR3 has 14 amino acids. V lost 5 bases, J lost 4 bases, and 14 bases lay in between. CDR3: CASSVGSGVTEAFF. The CDR3 bases are TGTGCCAGCAGTGTTGGGTCGGGGGTCACTGAAGCTTTCTTT.

This clonotype was seen repeatedly, ten times or more. The library was built for alpha chains, so this beta chain is an off-target read and its size means little. The chain has TRBV7-2 and TRBJ2-2, with TRBD1 matching over 9 bases. V dropped 4 bases and J dropped 5; count of bases not matched to a gene: 5. Germline CDR1 reads SGHTA; CDR2 reads FQGNSA. This CDR3 contains 15 residues. This CDR3 is CASSSGTGMTGELFF. The CDR3 DNA reads TGTGCCAGCAGCTCCGGGACAGGGATGACCGGGGAGCTGTTTTTT.

This clonotype was detected many times. Since the library was made to target alpha chains, this beta chain is a stray read and its abundance is not meaningful. This chain connects TRBV7-8 to TRBJ2-5; TRBD2 is a possible D gene (5 bases). The V gene's germline CDR1 is SGHVS and CDR2 FQNEAQ. The V and J ends lost 5 bases and 5 bases respectively, with 12 bases between them. The CDR3 extends over 13 amino acids. DNA of the CDR3: TGTGCCAGCAGCGCCCGGTGGGAGGAGACCCAGTACTTC. Translating gives CASSARWEETQYF.

With respect to this clonotype: This beta chain was picked up by a library intended for alpha chains and is off target, so its count carries little meaning. This rearrangement joins TRBV5-4 to TRBJ2-2; tentatively, D is TRBD2 (6 bases). The germline V gene has CDR1 SGHNT and CDR2 YYREEE (reference sequence). CDR3 length: 16 amino acids. Trimming removed 0 bases at V and 5 bases at J, with 14 bases between. The CDR3 reads CASSLAGGLQTGELFF. The CDR3 bases are TGTGCCAGCAGCTTGGCCGGGGGACTCCAAACCGGGGAGCTGTTTTTT.

This clonotype was detected a few times. This beta chain lies outside the target of a library built for alpha chains; its clone size means little. The J gene is TRBJ2-6, the V gene TRBV27, with D uncertain. Germline V CDR1 and CDR2: MNHEY, SMNVEV (reference sequence). The V and J ends lost 4 bases and 1 base respectively, with 5 bases between them. The CDR3 sequence is 14 residues long. Written as DNA, the CDR3 is TGTGCCAGCAGTTCGCTTTCTGGGGCCAACGTCCTGACTTTC. Translated, it gives CASSSLSGANVLTF.

Many counts were recorded for this clonotype. Found in a library prepared for alpha chains, this beta chain is an off-target read, and its abundance has little meaning. V and J are TRBV4-3 and TRBJ1-4; D may be TRBD1 (6 bases). The V and J ends lost 5 bases and 6 bases respectively, with 16 bases between them. This CDR3 comprises 15 residues. Germline V lookup: CDR1 LGHNA, CDR2 YSLEER. This chain's CDR3 is CASSARDKGDEKLFF. In DNA, the CDR3 is TGCGCCAGCAGCGCCCGGGACAAAGGAGATGAAAAACTGTTTTTT.